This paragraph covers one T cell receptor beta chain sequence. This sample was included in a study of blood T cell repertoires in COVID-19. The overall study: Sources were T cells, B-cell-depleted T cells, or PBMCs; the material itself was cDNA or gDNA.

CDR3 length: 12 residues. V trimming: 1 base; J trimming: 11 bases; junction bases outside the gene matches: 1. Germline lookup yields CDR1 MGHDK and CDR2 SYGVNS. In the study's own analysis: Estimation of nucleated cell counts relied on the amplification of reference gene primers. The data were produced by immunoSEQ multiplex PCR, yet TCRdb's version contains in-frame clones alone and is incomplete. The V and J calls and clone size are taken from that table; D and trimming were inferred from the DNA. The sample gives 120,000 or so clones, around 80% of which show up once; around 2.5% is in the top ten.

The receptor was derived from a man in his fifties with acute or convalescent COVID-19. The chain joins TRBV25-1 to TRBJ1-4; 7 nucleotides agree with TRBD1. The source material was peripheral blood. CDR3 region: CASSELQGKLFF. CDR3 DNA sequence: TGTGCCAGCAGTGAATTACAGGGGAAACTGTTTTTT.